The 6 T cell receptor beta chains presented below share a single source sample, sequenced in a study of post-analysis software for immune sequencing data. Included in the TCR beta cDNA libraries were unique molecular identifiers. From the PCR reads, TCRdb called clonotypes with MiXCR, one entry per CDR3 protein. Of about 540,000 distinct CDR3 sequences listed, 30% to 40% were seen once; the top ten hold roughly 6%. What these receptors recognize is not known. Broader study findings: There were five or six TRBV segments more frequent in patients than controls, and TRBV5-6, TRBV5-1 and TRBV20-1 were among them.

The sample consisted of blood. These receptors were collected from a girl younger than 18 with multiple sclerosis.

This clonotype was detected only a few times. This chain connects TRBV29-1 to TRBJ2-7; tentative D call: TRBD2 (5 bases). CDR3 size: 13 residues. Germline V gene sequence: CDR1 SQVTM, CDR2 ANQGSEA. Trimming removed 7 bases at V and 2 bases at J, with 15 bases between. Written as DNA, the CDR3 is TGCAGCGCACGCCAGACGGGGACCTACGAGCAGTACTTC. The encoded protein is CSARQTGTYEQYF.

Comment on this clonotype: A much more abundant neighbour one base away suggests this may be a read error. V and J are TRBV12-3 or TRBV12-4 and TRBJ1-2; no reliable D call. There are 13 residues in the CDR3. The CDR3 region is CASSSHSNYSYTF. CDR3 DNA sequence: TGTGCCAGCAGTTCGCACTCGAACTATAGCTACACCTTC.

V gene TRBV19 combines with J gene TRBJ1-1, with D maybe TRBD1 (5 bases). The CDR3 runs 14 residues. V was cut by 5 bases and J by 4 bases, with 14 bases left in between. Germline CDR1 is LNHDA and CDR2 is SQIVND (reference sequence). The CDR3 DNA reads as TGTGCCAGTAGTCCCGGGACGGAGCGCACTGAAGCTTTCTTT. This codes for CASSPGTERTEAFF.

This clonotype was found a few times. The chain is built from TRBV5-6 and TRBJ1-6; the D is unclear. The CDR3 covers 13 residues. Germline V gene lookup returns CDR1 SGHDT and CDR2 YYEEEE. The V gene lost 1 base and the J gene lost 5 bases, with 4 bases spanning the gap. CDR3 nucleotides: TGTGCCAGCAGCTTGAACAATAATTCACCCCTCCACTTT. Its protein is CASSLNNNSPLHF.

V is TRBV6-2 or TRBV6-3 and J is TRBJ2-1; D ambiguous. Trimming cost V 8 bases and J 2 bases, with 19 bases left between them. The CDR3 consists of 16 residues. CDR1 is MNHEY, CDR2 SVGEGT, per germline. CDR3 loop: CASADPLHTPYNEQFF. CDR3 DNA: TGTGCCAGCGCGGATCCTCTCCACACCCCCTACAATGAGCAGTTCTTC.

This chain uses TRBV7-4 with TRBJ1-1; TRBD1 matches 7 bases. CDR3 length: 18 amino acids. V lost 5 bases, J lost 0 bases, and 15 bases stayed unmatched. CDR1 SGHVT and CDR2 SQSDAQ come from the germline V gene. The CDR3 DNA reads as TGTGCCAGCAGCCCCTCCCGACAGGGTGAGGGGTTGAACACTGAAGCTTTCTTT. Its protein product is CASSPSRQGEGLNTEAFF.